Following are 2 T cell receptor beta chains from one sample sequenced in a study of persistence of HIV-infected CD4 T cells. The immunoSEQ assay was version 4, run in survey mode. Repertoires were generated with immunoSEQ multiplex PCR, while TCRdb's copy carries only in-frame clones and drops some. The sample has about 64,000 clones; roughly 77% are singletons. Cells were stimulated with overlapping HIV-1 Gag 15-mer peptides. Memory cells lacking CD40L and CD69 with high CD45RO were sorted. The antigens these receptors bind are not known. Source: CD4+ T cells sorted from PBMCs after approximately 20-hour stimulation, taken from a patient who received antiretroviral therapy. These receptors all stem from an adult man with HIV who was CMV-seropositive.

This clone was counted between two and nine times. V gene TRBV19 combines with J gene TRBJ2-7; D perhaps matches TRBD2 (5 bases). Trimming took 7 bases from V and 0 from J, leaving 7 bases between them. The CDR3 contains 12 residues. The germline V gene encodes CDR1 LNHDA and CDR2 SQIVND (reference sequence). CDR3 coding DNA: TGTGCCAGTAACGGGATCTCCTACGAGCAGTACTTC. This codes for CASNGISYEQYF.

The chain joins TRBV6-5 to TRBJ2-7, with D perhaps matching TRBD1 or TRBD2 (5 bases each). CDR1 is MNHEY, CDR2 SVGAGI, per germline. The CDR3 totals 14 residues. V shed 4 bases and J shed 5 bases, with 15 bases lying between them. This CDR3 reads CASSLGPSVNEQYF. The CDR3 DNA follows: TGTGCCAGCAGTTTGGGACCCTCAGTCAACGAGCAGTACTTC.